This TCR beta chain was observed in a study of blood T cell repertoires in COVID-19. The CDR3 runs to 12 residues. CDR1 is MNHEY and CDR2 is SVGAGI in the germline V gene. The V end was cut by 2 bases, the J end by 5 bases, with 6 bases between. Generated by immunoSEQ multiplex PCR, the TCRdb table keeps only in-frame clones and is missing some. The sample contains 400,000 to 550,000 clones, approximately 90% of which appear only once. The receptor was derived from a woman aged 25 to 39 with acute or convalescent COVID-19. The chain joins TRBV6-5 to TRBJ1-1; D is unresolved. Material for sequencing was peripheral blood. For the CDR3, the DNA is TGTGCCAGCAGTTACGGAGGGACTGAAGCTTTCTTT. Protein sequence: CASSYGGTEAFF.